This T cell receptor beta chain originates from a study of response to subunit inactivated influenza vaccine. This clonotype showed up just once. This could be a read error, since a much larger clone is one nucleotide away. TCRdb analysed the RT-PCR reads with MiXCR anew, one entry per CDR3 protein. In the table there are around 490,000 distinct CDR3 sequences, 7.6% of which are singletons. The CDR3 has 17 residues. V dropped 3 bases and J dropped 1 base, with 16 bases sitting between them. The germline V gene has CDR1 GTSNPN and CDR2 SVGIG (reference sequence). The input for sequencing was PBMCs from blood, taken around 25 months after vaccination. V and J are TRBV30 and TRBJ2-6; D uncertain. The sequence was collected from a man aged 50 to 69 who received an inactivated influenza vaccine. The CDR3 region is CAWSKGSGSSGANVLTF. CDR3 bases: TGTGCCTGGAGCAAAGGGTCTGGTTCGTCTGGGGCCAACGTCCTGACTTTC.